This TCR beta chain originates from a study of blood T cells in healthy people across ages. This clonotype was found a few times. A second PCR of roughly 6 to 12 cycles used a sample-barcoded 5' primer and a J-beta primer mix. A 12-random-nucleotide template-switch adaptor tagged each cDNA molecule. One entry per CDR3 protein results from TCRdb running MiXCR on the 5' RACE reads. The sample comprises about 1.4 million distinct CDR3 sequences, approximately 59% of which are singletons, and under 8.5% rests with the top ten. V was clipped by 2 bases and J by 1 base, with 21 bases between them. CDR1 and CDR2 (germline): SGHRS, YFSETQ. This CDR3 is built from 18 residues.

This receptor was identified in a man aged 18 to 30 in good health. The chain uses TRBV5-1 and TRBJ1-1, with D possibly being TRBD1 (6 bases). Material: blood. CDR3 sequence reads: CASSFGVITDSQNTEAFF. CDR3 coding DNA: TGCGCCAGCAGCTTTGGGGTGATAACGGACAGCCAGAACACTGAAGCTTTCTTT.